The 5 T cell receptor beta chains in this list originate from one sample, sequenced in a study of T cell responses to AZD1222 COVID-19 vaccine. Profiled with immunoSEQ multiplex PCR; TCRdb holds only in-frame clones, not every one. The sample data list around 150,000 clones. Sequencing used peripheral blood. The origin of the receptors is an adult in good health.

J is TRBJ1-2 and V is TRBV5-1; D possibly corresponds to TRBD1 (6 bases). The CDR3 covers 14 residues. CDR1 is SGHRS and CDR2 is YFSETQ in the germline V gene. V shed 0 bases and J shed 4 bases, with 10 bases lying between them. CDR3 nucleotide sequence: TGCGCCAGCAGCTTGGGCAGGGGAGTCTATGGCTACACCTTC. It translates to CASSLGRGVYGYTF. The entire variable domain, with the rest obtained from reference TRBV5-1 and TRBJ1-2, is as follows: KAGVTQTPRYLIKTRGQQVTLSCSPISGHRSVSWYQQTPGQGLQFLFEYFSETQRNKGNFPGRFSGRQFSNSRSEMNVSTLELGDSALYLCASSLGRGVYGYTFGSGTRLTVV.

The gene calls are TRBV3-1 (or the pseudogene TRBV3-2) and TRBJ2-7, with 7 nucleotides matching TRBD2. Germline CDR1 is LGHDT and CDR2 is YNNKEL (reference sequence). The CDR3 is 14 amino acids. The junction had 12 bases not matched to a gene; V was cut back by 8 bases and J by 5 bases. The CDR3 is CASSSSRGIDEQYF. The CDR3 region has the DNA TGTGCCAGCTCCTCCTCGCGGGGGATCGACGAGCAGTACTTC.

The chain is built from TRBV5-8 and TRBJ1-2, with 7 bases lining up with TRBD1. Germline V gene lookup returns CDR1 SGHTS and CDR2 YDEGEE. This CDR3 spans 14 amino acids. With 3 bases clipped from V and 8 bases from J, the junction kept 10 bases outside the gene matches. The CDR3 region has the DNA TGTGCCAGCAGCTGGGTGACAGGGCGTGCGGGCTACACCTTC. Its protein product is CASSWVTGRAGYTF.

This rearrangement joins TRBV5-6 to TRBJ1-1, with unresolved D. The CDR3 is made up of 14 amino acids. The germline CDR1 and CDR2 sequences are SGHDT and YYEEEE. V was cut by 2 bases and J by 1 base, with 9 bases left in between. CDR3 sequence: CASSFSLTNTEAFF. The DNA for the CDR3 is TGTGCCAGCAGCTTCTCATTGACGAACACTGAAGCTTTCTTT.

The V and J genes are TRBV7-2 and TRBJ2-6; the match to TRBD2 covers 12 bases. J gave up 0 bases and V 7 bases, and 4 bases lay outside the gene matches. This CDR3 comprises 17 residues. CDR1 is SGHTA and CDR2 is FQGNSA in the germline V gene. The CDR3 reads CASTLAGGISGANVLTF. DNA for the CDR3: TGTGCCAGCACACTAGCGGGGGGCATCTCTGGGGCCAACGTCCTGACTTTC.